The TCR beta chain under discussion was sequenced for a study of shared clonotypes between healthy human individuals. The CDR3 is made up of 16 amino acids. V was cut by 3 bases and J by 5 bases, with 17 bases left in between. The germline gives CDR1 SGHRS, CDR2 YFSETQ. As defined, naive CD8 cells were CD45RO-negative and positively selected for CCR7, with terminally differentiated effector memory CD45RA+ cells excluded. A deep-level run was used for the assay. Profiling relied on immunoSEQ multiplex PCR, and the TCRdb table lists in-frame clones only, not all of them. The sample carries roughly 2,000,000 clones, around 95% recorded once. Comment on this clone: Antigen: not known.

Study results and caveats: Relative to their counterparts shared across all four donors, non-shared clonotypes exhibited diminished generation probabilities. With a handful of donors compared, 4% to 5.5% of naive CD4 clonotypes were shared.

Sequences were obtained from naive CD8+ T cells from PBMCs. The TCR was taken from a young man in good health. Some clones in this sample may be carry-over from other donors' samples. This rearrangement joins TRBV5-1 to TRBJ2-2; no clear D. The CDR3 region is CASSSPPPLVTGELFF. The CDR3 bases are TGCGCCAGCAGCTCCCCCCCACCCCTAGTGACCGGGGAGCTGTTTTTT. Combining the CDR3 with reference TRBV5-1 and TRBJ2-2 gives the whole variable domain KAGVTQTPRYLIKTRGQQVTLSCSPISGHRSVSWYQQTPGQGLQFLFEYFSETQRNKGNFPGRFSGRQFSNSRSEMNVSTLELGDSALYLCASSSPPPLVTGELFFGEGSRLTVL.